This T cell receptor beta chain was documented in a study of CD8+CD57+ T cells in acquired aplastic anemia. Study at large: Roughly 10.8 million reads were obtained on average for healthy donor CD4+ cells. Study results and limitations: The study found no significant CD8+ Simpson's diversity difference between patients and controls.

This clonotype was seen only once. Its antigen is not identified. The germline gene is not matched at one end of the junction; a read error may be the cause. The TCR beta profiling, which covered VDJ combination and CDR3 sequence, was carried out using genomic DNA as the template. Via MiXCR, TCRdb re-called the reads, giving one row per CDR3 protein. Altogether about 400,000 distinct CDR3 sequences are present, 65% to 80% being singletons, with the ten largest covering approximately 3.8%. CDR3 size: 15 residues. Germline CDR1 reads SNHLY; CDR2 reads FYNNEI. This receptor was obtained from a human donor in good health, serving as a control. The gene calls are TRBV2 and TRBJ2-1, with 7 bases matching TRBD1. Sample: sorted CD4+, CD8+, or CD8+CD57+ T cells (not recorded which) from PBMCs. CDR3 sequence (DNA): TGCGCCAGCAGCCCGATGACAGGGATCAGGGATGAGCAGTTTTTC. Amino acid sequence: CASSPMTGIRDEQFF.